These 25 T cell receptor beta chains came from one sample sequenced in a study of CD8 T cells in ankylosing spondylitis. MiXCR was run by TCRdb on the 5' RACE reads, yielding one entry per CDR3 protein. The sample carries 40,000 to 55,000 distinct CDR3 sequences, approximately 7% recorded once. Sample: blood, either unsorted or a sorted T cell fraction (not recorded which). The receptors derive from a female donor with ankylosing spondylitis or in good health (not recorded which).

This clonotype was observed many times. The chain joins TRBV28 to TRBJ1-1; D is undetermined. V was trimmed by 10 bases and J by 1 base, leaving 10 bases between them. CDR1 is MDHEN, CDR2 SYDVKM, per germline. This CDR3 spans 12 amino acids. The CDR3 sequence is CATEVQNTEAFF. CDR3 in DNA: TGTGCCACCGAGGTACAGAACACTGAAGCTTTCTTT.

This clonotype was seen many times. The chain recombines TRBV20-1 with TRBJ1-5; TRBD1 matches at 7 bases. The CDR3 spans 14 residues. The junction had 8 bases not matched to a gene; V was cut back by 5 bases and J by 4 bases. The V gene's germline CDR1 is DFQATT and CDR2 SNEGSKA (reference sequence). CDR3 sequence reads: CSAGHRGKNQPQHF. In DNA form, the CDR3 reads TGCAGTGCTGGTCACAGGGGAAAGAATCAGCCCCAGCATTTT.

This clonotype was observed many times. V usage is TRBV9 and J usage is TRBJ2-6; unclear D gene. In germline, CDR1 is SGDLS, CDR2 YYNGEE. The ends were cut back, 2 bases at V and 4 bases at J, with 7 bases in the middle. The CDR3 spans 14 residues. CDR3 protein: CASSVNGGANVLTF. CDR3 nucleotides: TGTGCCAGCAGCGTCAATGGAGGGGCCAACGTCCTGACTTTC.

In this sample, this clonotype turned up many times. This sequence joins TRBV9 and TRBJ2-3, with D perhaps matching TRBD2 (5 bases). With 3 bases removed from V and 5 bases from J, the gap between germline ends came to 19 bases. CDR1 and CDR2 from the germline V gene are SGDLS and YYNGEE. The length of the CDR3 is 16 residues. CDR3 in DNA: TGTGCCAGCAGCGGAGAGGGCCCAGCGGCCGGAGATACGCAGTATTTT. It specifies CASSGEGPAAGDTQYF.

This clonotype showed up many times. The CDR3 nucleotides are TGCGCCAGCAGCCCCCTCGGGACAGGGTTCTACGAGCAGTACTTC. Its translation is CASSPLGTGFYEQYF. The genes are TRBV5-1 and TRBJ2-7, with 9 nucleotides matching TRBD1. This CDR3 spans 15 amino acids. CDR1 SGHRS and CDR2 YFSETQ come from the germline V gene. With 4 bases clipped from V and 3 bases from J, the junction kept 8 bases outside the gene matches.

At least ten counts were recorded for this clonotype. The chain carries TRBV7-9 and TRBJ2-1; D is possibly TRBD2 (6 bases). The CDR3 is 17 residues long. Germline loops: CDR1 SEHNR, CDR2 FQNEAQ (reference sequence). Trimming shortened V by 10 bases and J by 0 bases, and 22 bases separated the two germline ends. For the CDR3, the DNA is TGTGCCATCTCAGAGATGGGGCGGGGAAGCTCCTACAATGAGCAGTTCTTC. Its protein is CAISEMGRGSSYNEQFF.

This clonotype was counted ten times or more. The rearrangement uses TRBV20-1 and TRBJ2-1, with 9 bases that match TRBD1. The germline gives CDR1 DFQATT, CDR2 SNEGSKA (reference sequence). After removal of 4 bases from V and 3 bases from J, the junction contained 13 bases not matched to a gene. This CDR3 has 17 residues. The CDR3 is CSATSISPGQGYNEQFF. Written as DNA, the CDR3 is TGCAGTGCTACATCGATCTCTCCGGGACAGGGCTACAATGAGCAGTTCTTC.

In this sample, this clonotype turned up many times. The chain combines TRBV12-3 or TRBV12-4 with TRBJ2-4; either TRBD1 or TRBD2 may supply D (5 bases each). The germline V and J ends were trimmed by 9 bases and 4 bases, with 13 bases remaining between them. The CDR3 totals 13 residues. This CDR3 is CASSTGPKNIQYF. The CDR3 coding sequence is TGTGCCAGTTCGACGGGACCTAAAAACATTCAGTACTTC.

This clonotype has ten or more counts. The rearrangement links TRBV20-1 to TRBJ2-3, with D unresolved. CDR3 length: 11 residues. CDR1 is DFQATT and CDR2 is SNEGSKA in the germline V gene (reference sequence). V was pared by 2 bases and J by 2 bases, with 2 bases between. The CDR3 sequence is CSARFTDTQYF. CDR3 DNA: TGCAGTGCTAGATTCACAGATACGCAGTATTTT.

This clonotype was seen at least ten times. This chain links TRBV6-1 with TRBJ1-2, with 9 bases identical to TRBD1. This CDR3 has 15 residues. V dropped 2 bases and J dropped 4; count of bases not matched to a gene: 5. Germline loops: CDR1 MNHNS, CDR2 SASEGT. The CDR3 bases are TGTGCCAGCAGTGAACGGGACAGGGTTGCCTATGGCTACACCTTC. Translating it yields CASSERDRVAYGYTF.

This clonotype was observed many times. The CDR3 region is CASGDEQYF. In DNA form, the CDR3 reads TGCGCCAGCGGAGACGAGCAGTACTTC. The rearrangement links TRBV10-1 to TRBJ2-7, with D uncertain. The CDR3 covers 9 residues. V lost 8 bases, J lost 5 bases, and 4 bases lay in between. Germline CDR1 and CDR2: WNHNN and SYGVQD (reference sequence).

This clonotype was found many times. The chain joins TRBV20-1 to TRBJ2-5, with 9 bases aligning to TRBD1. J was trimmed by 5 bases and V by 6 bases; bases with no gene match: 10. Germline CDR1 is DFQATT and CDR2 is SNEGSKA (reference sequence). CDR3 size: 14 residues. CDR3 residues: CSAPIGTGIETQYF. The CDR3 DNA reads TGCAGTGCACCGATCGGGACAGGGATTGAGACCCAGTACTTC.

This clonotype was counted many times. The chain has TRBV3-1 and TRBJ1-1; TRBD1 aligns across 8 bases. From germline, CDR1 is LGHDT and CDR2 YNNKEL (reference sequence). V lost 3 bases, J lost 5 bases, and 8 bases stayed unmatched. This CDR3 contains 15 residues. Here the CDR3 reads CASSQLDRVETEAFF. The CDR3, as DNA: TGTGCCAGCAGCCAGCTGGACAGGGTGGAGACTGAAGCTTTCTTT. Filled out from reference TRBV3-1 and TRBJ1-1, the complete variable domain reads DTAVSQTPKYLVTQMGNDKSIKCEQNLGHDTMYWYKQDSKKFLKIMFSYNNKELIINETVPNRFSPKSPDKAHLNLHINSLELGDSAVYFCASSQLDRVETEAFFGQGTRLTVV.

This clonotype showed up many times. The chain uses TRBV27 and TRBJ1-1; D is unclear. V shed 2 bases and J shed 4 bases, with 17 bases lying between them. The CDR3 has 16 residues. The germline CDR1 and CDR2 sequences are MNHEY and SMNVEV (reference sequence). The CDR3 protein is CASSLTLHGGSTEAFF. The CDR3 DNA reads TGTGCCAGCAGTTTAACCCTCCATGGAGGGAGCACTGAAGCTTTCTTT.

This clonotype showed up many times. The rearrangement uses TRBV20-1 and TRBJ2-3, with a weak D call TRBD1 (6 bases). The germline V and J ends were trimmed by 6 bases and 0 bases, with 16 bases remaining between them. The CDR3 covers 15 residues. CDR1 is DFQATT, CDR2 SNEGSKA, per germline (reference sequence). The CDR3 protein is CSATPRGHSTDTQYF. CDR3 nucleotide sequence: TGCAGTGCAACCCCCAGGGGCCATAGCACAGATACGCAGTATTTT.

This clonotype has at least ten counts. This chain connects TRBV9 to TRBJ2-6; possibly TRBD2 for D (5 bases). CDR1 and CDR2 from the germline V gene are SGDLS and YYNGEE. Trimming took off 0 bases at V and 4 bases at J, with 5 bases between the two ends. CDR3 length equals 14 residues. The CDR3 loop is CASSVAGGANVLTF. The CDR3 DNA reads TGTGCCAGCAGCGTAGCGGGGGGGGCCAACGTCCTGACTTTC.

This clonotype has at least ten counts. The rearrangement uses TRBV6-2 or TRBV6-3 and TRBJ1-6; D is unresolved. Germline CDR1 is MNHEY and CDR2 is SVGEGT. Between the trimmed V and J ends, which lost 7 bases and 10 bases, there was a span of 8 bases. The CDR3 is 11 amino acids. Written as DNA, the CDR3 is TGTGCCAGCACTGCAGGATCACCCCTCCACTTT. Translated, it gives CASTAGSPLHF.

This clonotype showed up many times. The genes are TRBV7-8 and TRBJ2-1, with D perhaps TRBD2 (6 bases). The CDR3 sequence is 15 residues long. CDR1 is SGHVS, CDR2 FQNEAQ, per germline. V was cut by 2 bases and J by 7 bases, with 15 bases left in between. DNA for the CDR3: TGTGCCAGCAGCTTACGGGGGAAAAGAGTTAATGAGCAGTTCTTC. Protein product: CASSLRGKRVNEQFF.

The CDR3 sequence is CASSQDRQAGGFGTGELFF. DNA for the CDR3: TGTGCCAGCAGCCAAGATCGGCAAGCGGGGGGATTTGGCACCGGGGAGCTGTTTTTT. The chain recombines TRBV4-2 with TRBJ2-2, with 9 positions matching TRBD2. CDR3 length equals 19 residues. The V segment lost 0 bases and the J segment 4 bases; nucleotides outside the gene matches: 12. CDR1 is LGHNA and CDR2 is YNFKEQ in the germline V gene.

The sample holds many counts of this clonotype. J is TRBJ1-2 and V is TRBV4-1; D is uncertain. There are 14 residues in the CDR3. CDR1 MGHRA and CDR2 YSYEKL come from the germline V gene. Between the trimmed V and J ends, which lost 4 bases and 5 bases, there was a span of 14 bases. This chain's CDR3 is CASSPPGSIYGYTF. CDR3 coding DNA: TGCGCCAGCAGCCCCCCTGGGAGCATTTATGGCTACACCTTC.

This clonotype was counted ten times or more. V and J are TRBV9 and TRBJ2-2; D gene ambiguous. Germline V gene sequence: CDR1 SGDLS, CDR2 YYNGEE. This CDR3 is built from 15 residues. The ends were cut back, 3 bases at V and 0 bases at J, with 9 bases in the middle. This CDR3 reads CASSAVGPNTGELFF. DNA of the CDR3: TGTGCCAGCAGCGCGGTAGGCCCGAACACCGGGGAGCTGTTTTTT.

This clonotype was observed many times. The gene calls are TRBV4-3 and TRBJ2-3; D possibly corresponds to TRBD2 (6 bases). The CDR3 runs to 16 residues. CDR1 and CDR2 from the germline V gene are LGHNA and YSLEER. V gave up 3 bases and J gave up 1 base, with 14 bases separating them. The DNA for the CDR3 is TGCGCCAGCAGCCACGACTTCCCGGGGGGCACAGATACGCAGTATTTT. Protein sequence: CASSHDFPGGTDTQYF.

This clonotype was seen ten or more times. This sequence joins TRBV6-1 and TRBJ1-2, with D possibly TRBD1 on 6 matching bases. Germline loops: CDR1 MNHNS, CDR2 SASEGT. The CDR3 is made up of 14 amino acids. V lost 7 bases to trimming and J lost 0 bases, with 12 bases between them. CDR3 nucleotide sequence: TGTGCCAGCATCCCGACAGGCTCTAACTATGGCTACACCTTC. Translated: CASIPTGSNYGYTF.

This clonotype has ten or more counts. This chain connects TRBV5-1 to TRBJ2-7; TRBD2 is a possible D gene (5 bases). Germline CDR1 reads SGHRS; CDR2 reads YFSETQ. The CDR3 totals 14 residues. V lost 4 bases to trimming and J lost 0 bases, with 11 bases between them. The CDR3: CASSPDSSSYEQYV. The DNA of the CDR3 is TGCGCCAGCAGCCCGGACTCGAGCTCCTACGAGCAGTACGTC.

This clonotype was picked up many times. The chain joins TRBV24-1 to TRBJ2-3; 9 nucleotides line up with TRBD2. Per germline, CDR1 KGHDR and CDR2 SFDVKD. J lost 2 bases, V lost 3 bases, and 5 bases had no gene match. The CDR3 contains 16 residues. Here the CDR3 reads CATSDPRLADTDTQYF. Written as DNA, the CDR3 is TGTGCCACCAGTGATCCCCGACTAGCGGACACAGATACGCAGTATTTT.